These T cell receptor beta chains were read from a single sample in a study of T cell repertoires in cytomegalovirus infection. TCRdb redid the calling of the reads with MiXCR, one entry per CDR3 protein. The data contain around 450,000 distinct CDR3 sequences, approximately 30% of them seen just once; the ten biggest clones take up about 13%. Sequencing was carried out using PBMCs. The origin of the receptors is a human donor in good health (CMV status not recorded). Some clones in this sample may be carry-over from other donors' samples. Each CDR3 is given with its conserved first and last residue. The D gene is left open where the match is weak. Part of the rows lack a size; the others show once, few, many or a class for expanded clones.

j_gene: TRBJ2-1
v_gene: TRBV6-2/TRBV6-3
d_gene: .
abundance: many
CDR3aa: CASSYLKRDFYNEQFF
CDR3nt: TGTGCCAGCAGTTACTTGAAGCGAGACTTTTACAATGAGCAGTTCTTC

j_gene: TRBJ2-5
v_gene: TRBV2
d_gene: TRBD2
abundance: few
CDR3aa: CASSLGLVKGETQYF
CDR3nt: TGTGCCAGCAGTCTAGGACTAGTGAAAGGAGAGACCCAGTACTTC

j_gene: TRBJ1-6
v_gene: TRBV15
d_gene: .
abundance: .
CDR3aa: CATSRTGSSSPLHF
CDR3nt: TGTGCCACCAGCAGAACTGGGTCTAGCTCACCCCTCCACTTT

j_gene: TRBJ2-7
v_gene: TRBV12-3/TRBV12-4
d_gene: TRBD2
abundance: .
CDR3aa: CASSLGGNNYEQYF
CDR3nt: TGTGCCAGCAGTTTGGGAGGGAACAACTACGAGCAGTACTTC

j_gene: TRBJ1-6
v_gene: TRBV7-6
d_gene: .
abundance: many
CDR3aa: CASSQGEGYNSPLHF
CDR3nt: TGTGCCAGCAGCCAAGGGGAGGGCTATAATTCACCCCTCCACTTT

j_gene: TRBJ1-6
v_gene: TRBV2
d_gene: .
abundance: few
CDR3aa: CASDLGNSPLHF
CDR3nt: TGTGCCAGCGACCTGGGGAATTCACCCCTCCACTTT

j_gene: TRBJ2-2
v_gene: TRBV28
d_gene: .
abundance: .
CDR3aa: CASSSHISNTGEMFF
CDR3nt: TGTGCCAGCAGTTCACATATATCGAACACCGGGGAGATGTTTTTT

j_gene: TRBJ1-5
v_gene: TRBV20-1
d_gene: .
abundance: .
CDR3aa: CSALRTAVSVNQPQHF
CDR3nt: TGCAGTGCCCTCAGGACAGCAGTTTCGGTCAATCAGCCCCAGCATTTT

j_gene: TRBJ2-1
v_gene: TRBV6-5
d_gene: .
abundance: .
CDR3aa: CASSSRQYNEQFF
CDR3nt: TGTGCCAGCAGTTCCCGACAGTACAATGAGCAGTTCTTC

j_gene: TRBJ2-5
v_gene: TRBV12-3/TRBV12-4
d_gene: .
abundance: .
CDR3aa: CASIFGGTRETQYF
CDR3nt: TGTGCCAGCATTTTCGGCGGTACGAGAGAGACCCAGTACTTC

j_gene: TRBJ2-1
v_gene: TRBV20-1
d_gene: TRBD1
abundance: .
CDR3aa: CSARTGNYNEQFF
CDR3nt: TGCAGTGCTCGGACAGGGAACTACAATGAGCAGTTCTTC

j_gene: TRBJ1-1
v_gene: TRBV6-1
d_gene: .
abundance: .
CDR3aa: CASTQNKNTEAFF
CDR3nt: TGTGCCAGCACCCAAAACAAGAACACTGAAGCTTTCTTT

j_gene: TRBJ1-5
v_gene: TRBV12-3/TRBV12-4
d_gene: .
abundance: once
CDR3aa: CASSLAREVRQPQHF
CDR3nt: TGTGCCAGCAGTTTAGCGAGAGAGGTAAGACAGCCCCAGCATTTT

j_gene: TRBJ2-2
v_gene: TRBV4-1
d_gene: .
abundance: few
CDR3aa: CASSQDLSGNTGELFF
CDR3nt: TGCGCCAGCAGCCAAGATCTGAGCGGTAACACCGGGGAGCTGTTTTTT

j_gene: TRBJ2-2
v_gene: TRBV28
d_gene: .
abundance: .
CDR3aa: CASSLPRELAGELFF
CDR3nt: TGTGCCAGCAGTTTACCCAGGGAACTGGCCGGGGAGCTGTTTTTT

j_gene: TRBJ1-5
v_gene: TRBV10-3
d_gene: TRBD1
abundance: few
CDR3aa: CAISVDRYNQPQHF
CDR3nt: TGTGCCATCAGTGTGGACAGGTACAATCAGCCCCAGCATTTT

j_gene: TRBJ2-7
v_gene: TRBV6-5
d_gene: .
abundance: few
CDR3aa: CASSYSVGTHEQYF
CDR3nt: TGTGCCAGCAGTTACAGTGTGGGGACCCACGAGCAGTACTTC

j_gene: TRBJ2-7
v_gene: TRBV7-9
d_gene: .
abundance: few
CDR3aa: CASSDSPSSYEQYF
CDR3nt: TGTGCCAGCAGCGACAGTCCTAGCTCCTACGAGCAGTACTTC

j_gene: TRBJ2-3
v_gene: TRBV20-1
d_gene: .
abundance: .
CDR3aa: CSAPQGSSTDTQYF
CDR3nt: TGCAGTGCTCCCCAGGGGAGTAGCACAGATACGCAGTATTTT

j_gene: TRBJ1-3
v_gene: TRBV5-1
d_gene: .
abundance: once
CDR3aa: CASSHLADDGNTIYF
CDR3nt: TGCGCCAGCAGCCATCTCGCGGACGATGGAAACACCATATATTTT

j_gene: TRBJ2-1
v_gene: TRBV5-1
d_gene: TRBD2
abundance: .
CDR3aa: CASSLAGLAVNNEQFF
CDR3nt: TGCGCCAGCAGCTTGGCCGGGCTAGCGGTAAACAATGAGCAGTTCTTC

j_gene: TRBJ2-1
v_gene: TRBV6-1
d_gene: .
abundance: few
CDR3aa: CASSRNRFRGHEQFF
CDR3nt: TGTGCCAGCAGTCGCAACAGGTTTAGGGGCCATGAGCAGTTCTTC